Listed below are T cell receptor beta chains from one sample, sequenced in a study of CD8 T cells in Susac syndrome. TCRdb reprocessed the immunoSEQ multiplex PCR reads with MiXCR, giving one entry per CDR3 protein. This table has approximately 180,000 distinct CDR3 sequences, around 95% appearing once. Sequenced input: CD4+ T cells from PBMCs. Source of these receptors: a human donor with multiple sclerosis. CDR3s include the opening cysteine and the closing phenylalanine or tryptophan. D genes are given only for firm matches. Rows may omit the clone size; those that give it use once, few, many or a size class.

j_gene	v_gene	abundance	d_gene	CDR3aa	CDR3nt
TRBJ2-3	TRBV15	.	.	CATSREGALSTQYF	TGTGCCACCAGCAGGGAGGGGGCTTTGAGTACGCAGTATTTT
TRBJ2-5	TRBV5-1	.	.	CASSLVSGQETQYF	TGCGCCAGCAGCTTGGTCTCGGGGCAAGAGACCCAGTACTTC
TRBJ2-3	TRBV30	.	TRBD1	CAVERDRSRTDTQYF	TGTGCCGTAGAACGGGACAGATCGCGCACAGATACGCAGTATTTT
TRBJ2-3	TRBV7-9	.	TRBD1	CASSWTGDTQYF	TGTGCCAGCAGCTGGACAGGGGATACGCAGTATTTT
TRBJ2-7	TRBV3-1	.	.	CASSQDGVPSYEQYF	TGTGCCAGCAGCCAAGACGGTGTCCCCTCCTACGAGCAGTACTTC
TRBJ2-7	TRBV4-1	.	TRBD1	CASSPGQARGSYEQYF	TGCGCCAGCAGCCCTGGACAGGCCCGGGGCTCCTACGAGCAGTACTTC
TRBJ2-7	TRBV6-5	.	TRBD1	CASRNQGQGSEQYF	TGTGCCAGCAGGAACCAGGGACAGGGTAGCGAGCAGTACTTC
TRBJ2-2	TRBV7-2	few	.	CASSLQRLNTGELFF	TGTGCCAGCAGCTTACAGCGACTGAACACCGGGGAGCTGTTTTTT
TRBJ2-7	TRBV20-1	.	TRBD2	CSAPKDTSGSYEQYF	TGCAGTGCCCCTAAGGATACTAGCGGGTCCTACGAGCAGTACTTC
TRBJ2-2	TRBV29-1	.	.	CSVAALKNTGELFF	TGCAGCGTTGCAGCTCTAAAAAACACCGGGGAGCTGTTTTTT
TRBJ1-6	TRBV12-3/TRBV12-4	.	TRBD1	CASRRRAGQDNSPLHF	TGTGCCAGCAGAAGACGCGCGGGACAGGACAATTCACCCCTCCACTTT
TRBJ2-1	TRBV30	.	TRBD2	CAWSVSGAYNEQFF	TGTGCCTGGAGTGTTAGCGGGGCATACAATGAGCAGTTCTTC
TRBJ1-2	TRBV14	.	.	CASSPAGSRALDGYTF	TGTGCCAGCAGCCCCGCTGGGAGTCGGGCGCTTGATGGCTACACCTTC
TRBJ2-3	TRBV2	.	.	CASKMGRGTDTQYF	TGTGCCAGCAAGATGGGCAGGGGCACAGATACGCAGTATTTT
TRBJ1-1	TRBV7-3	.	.	CASSLAGSMNTEAFF	TGTGCCAGCAGCTTAGCCGGGTCTATGAACACTGAAGCTTTCTTT
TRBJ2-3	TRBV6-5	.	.	CASSDRTASTDTQYF	TGTGCCAGCAGCGACCGGACAGCATCCACAGATACGCAGTATTTT
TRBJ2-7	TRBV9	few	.	CASSVGSSSYEQYF	TGTGCCAGCAGCGTAGGCAGCAGCTCCTACGAGCAGTACTTC